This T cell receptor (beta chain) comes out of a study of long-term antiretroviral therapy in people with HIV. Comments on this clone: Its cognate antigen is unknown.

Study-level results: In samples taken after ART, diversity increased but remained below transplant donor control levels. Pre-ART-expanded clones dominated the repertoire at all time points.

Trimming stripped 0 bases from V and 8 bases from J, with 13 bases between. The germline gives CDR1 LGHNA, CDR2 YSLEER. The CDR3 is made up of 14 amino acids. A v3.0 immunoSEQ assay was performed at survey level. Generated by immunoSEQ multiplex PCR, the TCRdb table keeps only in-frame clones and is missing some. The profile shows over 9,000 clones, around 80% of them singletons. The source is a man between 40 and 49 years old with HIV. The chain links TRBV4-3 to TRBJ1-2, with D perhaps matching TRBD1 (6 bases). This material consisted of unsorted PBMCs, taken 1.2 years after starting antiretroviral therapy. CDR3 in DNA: TGCGCCAGCAGCCAAGATCTCTGGGGGCAAGGCTACACCTTC. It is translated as CASSQDLWGQGYTF.